In this sample, the clone carrying this T cell receptor (beta chain) turned up a few times. This record comes from a study of Graves' ophthalmopathy and Graves' hyperthyroidism. The authors amplified TCR beta CDR3 regions, and they did so from RNA transcripts for repertoire sequencing. The first round was an RT-PCR with HTBI primers, and the second round was a multiplex PCR. TCRdb redid the calling of the multiplex PCR reads with MiXCR, one entry per CDR3 protein. The table includes over a million distinct CDR3 sequences, around a third detected once. Material: peripheral blood or thyroid tissue (not recorded which). The sequence came from an adult man with Graves' hyperthyroidism.

CDR3 coding DNA: TGTGCCAGCAGTCCCCAACCCGGGACAGGGGGCTTTAGCACTGAAGCTTTCTTT. Protein sequence: CASSPQPGTGGFSTEAFF. The rearrangement joins TRBV2 to TRBJ1-1, with 12 bases identical to TRBD1. Germline trimming cut 5 bases from V and 4 bases from J; bases unmatched to any gene: 14. The length of the CDR3 is 18 residues. Germline assignment: CDR1 SNHLY and CDR2 FYNNEI.